This TCR beta chain came from a study of blood T cell repertoires in COVID-19 (TCRdb year 2020). Regarding the research as a whole: Samples from collaborators originated in the United States, Italy and Spain and spanned both the acute and convalescent phases of COVID-19. A de-identified subject ID, COVID-19 status, age in years and sex were almost always included in the sample metadata. The prospective study material was composed of cDNA or gDNA derived from T cells, B-cell-depleted T cells, or PBMCs. Samples were obtained from the ongoing ImmuneRACE study (first 160 participants) and from over 1,000 subjects provided by 6 global collaborators. Where HLA class I and class II types were available, the types were taken from metadata supplied by the sample provider, not from assay-based typing. Subjects who had been exposed to COVID-19, were actively infected with it, or had recovered from it provided the deeply sampled blood TCRbeta repertoires that made up the dataset. The repertoires were released in a freely available public database intended as a resource for research on the immune response to SARS-CoV-2. On the study overall, not on this receptor specifically: Clinical and demographic metadata were provided uncurated, with the amount varying by source and participant.

In Seattle, one collaborating source enrolled patients while the infection was active and tracked those patients longitudinally over the course of disease. Whole blood was collected in K2EDTA tubes by collaborating institutions according to the institutions' own protocols. For TCRbeta analysis, collaborators shipped samples as frozen whole blood, isolated PBMCs, or DNA extracted from either of those sample types. The immunoSEQ Assay, a bias-controlled multiplex PCR, was used to amplify TCRbeta CDR3 regions from genomic DNA. The source study handled its data this way. The number of nucleated cells in each sample was estimated by amplification of reference gene primers within the assay. To quantify the absolute abundance of each unique TCRbeta CDR3 rearrangement, sequence reads were collapsed and filtered. Productive Simpson clonality was computed per sample as the square root of Simpson's diversity index over productive rearrangements. TCRdb re-hosts the immuneACCESS table, in-frame sequences only. Its copies lack some clones; in the studies checked, an unresolved V gene accounts for under half of them, and the cause for the rest is not known. The V and J calls and clone size come from that table; D and trimming were worked out from the DNA. This sample comprises about 52,000 clones, 82% of them detected only once. Of the sample, roughly 10% falls within the top ten clones.

From the cysteine through the phenylalanine, the CDR3 covers 14 amino acids. Only CDR3 DNA remains: 42 bases, in frame from the first base. V loses 1 base of germline sequence and J loses 4 bases, and the interval between the two ends is 11 bases. The germline V gene specifies SGDLS as CDR1 and YYNGEE as CDR2. Regarding this clone: It has no known antigen specificity. Base-call qualities are not available, and no considerably larger clone is one nucleotide away.

This TCR was recovered from an older man with COVID-19, enrolled during active disease. Sequenced input: peripheral blood. In this chain, TRBV9 is recombined with TRBJ1-2; TRBD1 might be the D gene, on 5 matching bases. The sequenced DNA: TGTGCCAGCAGCGTAAAAGACAGCCTCTATGGCTACACCTTC. Its translation reads: CASSVKDSLYGYTF.